This T cell receptor (beta chain) was recovered during a study of T cells in Graves' hyperthyroidism and ophthalmopathy. Points from the study as a whole: Ophthalmopathy and stable hyperthyroidism were separated by a 13 V-J model. In validation, the model predicted ophthalmopathy. These predictions came a median roughly 7.1 months before onset. Blood held most thyroid clonotypes expanded above 0.001 frequency.

TCR beta CDR3 regions were amplified from RNA. TCR CDR3 underwent first-round RT-PCR with the HTBI primer set. TCRdb analysed the multiplex PCR reads with MiXCR anew, one entry per CDR3 protein. The sample has more than 450,000 distinct CDR3 sequences; roughly 21% are singletons. The CDR3 length is 15 residues. V gave up 3 bases and J gave up 7 bases; unmatched junction bases: 10. The V gene's germline CDR1 is DFQATT and CDR2 SNEGSKA (reference sequence). Uncontrolled infection, other autoimmune disease, pregnancy or lactation barred patients from enrollment. This clonotype was detected a few times. The antigen remains unidentified.

The sample was blood. The chain joins TRBV20-1 to TRBJ2-1; TRBD1 aligns across 9 bases. The TCR originated in a man aged 40-50 years with Graves' ophthalmopathy. The DNA for the CDR3 is TGCAGTGCTAGTTCTCCGGGACAGGGAGGGAATGAGCAGTTCTTC. Its protein is CSASSPGQGGNEQFF.